The rows below give T cell receptor beta chains drawn from one sample of a study of blood T cell repertoires in COVID-19. TCRdb keeps only in-frame clones here, not all; method: immunoSEQ multiplex PCR. The sample carries about 130,000 clones, around 81% recorded once. The sample was peripheral blood. The origin of the receptors is a man aged 25 to 45 with COVID-19, enrolled during active disease. CDR3s include the opening cysteine and the closing phenylalanine or tryptophan. The order of the fields is J gene, V gene, D gene, clone size, CDR3 protein, CDR3 DNA. The D gene is left open where the match is weak. The size entry is marked missing in some rows and otherwise reads once, few, many or a size class.

>TRBJ1-3|TRBV7-6|TRBD1|.
CASSPTGEDGNTIYF
TGTGCCAGCAGCCCGACAGGGGAAGATGGAAACACCATATATTTT
>TRBJ1-4|TRBV7-8|TRBD1|.
CASSLDWNRGPSSKLFF
TGTGCCAGCAGCTTGGACTGGAACAGGGGGCCCTCGTCAAAACTGTTTTTT
>TRBJ2-4|TRBV24-1|.|.
CATSAATGENIQYF
TGTGCCACCAGTGCTGCGACGGGGGAAAACATTCAGTACTTC
>TRBJ1-2|TRBV6-5|TRBD1|.
CASSYFGQGSSGYTF
TGTGCCAGCAGTTACTTCGGACAGGGTTCGAGCGGCTACACCTTC
>TRBJ1-5|TRBV19|TRBD1|.
CASSHTGGEQPQHF
TGTGCCAGTAGCCATACAGGGGGCGAGCAGCCCCAGCATTTT
>TRBJ2-7|TRBV12-5|TRBD1|.
CASGLATGPAYEQYF
TGTGCTAGTGGTTTAGCGACAGGGCCTGCCTACGAGCAGTACTTC
>TRBJ1-6|TRBV11-3|TRBD1|.
CASSRTTGGNSPLHF
TGTGCCAGCAGCCGGACCACAGGGGGGAATTCACCCCTCCACTTT
>TRBJ2-5|TRBV28|TRBD2|.
CASKSGGIQETQYF
TGTGCCAGCAAGTCGGGGGGGATCCAAGAGACCCAGTACTTC
>TRBJ2-7|TRBV12-3/TRBV12-4|TRBD1|.
CASSPNRGEQYF
TGTGCCAGCAGCCCCAACAGGGGCGAGCAGTACTTC
>TRBJ2-4|TRBV19|TRBD1|.
CASSTGTGGMAKNIQYF
TGTGCCAGTAGTACCGGGACAGGGGGCATGGCCAAAAACATTCAGTACTTC
>TRBJ2-5|TRBV29-1|.|.
CSVVPFQETQYF
TGCAGCGTTGTTCCCTTCCAAGAGACCCAGTACTTC
>TRBJ1-5|TRBV6-2/TRBV6-3|.|once
CASSYSTYRQPNQPQHF
TGTGCCAGCAGTTACTCGACTTATCGGCAGCCTAATCAGCCCCAGCATTTT
>TRBJ2-7|TRBV27|TRBD1|.
CASSGTGNYEQYF
TGTGCCAGCAGTGGGACAGGGAATTACGAGCAGTACTTC
>TRBJ2-5|TRBV10-3|TRBD1|.
CAISEGQGSVGTQYF
TGTGCCATCAGTGAGGGACAGGGGTCCGTTGGGACCCAGTACTTC
>TRBJ2-7|TRBV7-2|TRBD1|once
CASSLAQTGTGADEQYF
TGTGCCAGCAGCTTAGCACAAACAGGGACAGGGGCCGACGAGCAGTACTTC
>TRBJ1-5|TRBV27|.|.
CASSSWGSQGQPQHF
TGTGCCAGCAGTTCTTGGGGCTCCCAGGGTCAGCCCCAGCATTTT